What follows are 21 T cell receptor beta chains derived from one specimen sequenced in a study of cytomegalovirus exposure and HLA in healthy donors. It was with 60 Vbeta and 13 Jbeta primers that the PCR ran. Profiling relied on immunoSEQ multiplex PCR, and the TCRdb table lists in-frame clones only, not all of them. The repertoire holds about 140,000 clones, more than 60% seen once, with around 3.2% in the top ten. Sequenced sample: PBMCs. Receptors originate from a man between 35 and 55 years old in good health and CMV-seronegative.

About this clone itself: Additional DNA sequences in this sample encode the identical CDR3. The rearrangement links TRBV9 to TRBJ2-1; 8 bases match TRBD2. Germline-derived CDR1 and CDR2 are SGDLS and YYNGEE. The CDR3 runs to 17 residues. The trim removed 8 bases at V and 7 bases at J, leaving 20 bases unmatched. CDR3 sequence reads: CASRPRGGVTSVNEQFF. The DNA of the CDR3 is TGTGCCAGTAGACCCCGGGGGGGAGTAACGTCAGTGAATGAGCAGTTCTTC.

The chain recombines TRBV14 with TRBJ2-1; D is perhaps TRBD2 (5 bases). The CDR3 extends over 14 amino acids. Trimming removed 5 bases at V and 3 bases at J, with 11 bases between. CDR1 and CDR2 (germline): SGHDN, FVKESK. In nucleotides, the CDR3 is TGTGCCAGCAGCATAACGGGGTACTACAATGAGCAGTTCTTC. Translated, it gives CASSITGYYNEQFF.

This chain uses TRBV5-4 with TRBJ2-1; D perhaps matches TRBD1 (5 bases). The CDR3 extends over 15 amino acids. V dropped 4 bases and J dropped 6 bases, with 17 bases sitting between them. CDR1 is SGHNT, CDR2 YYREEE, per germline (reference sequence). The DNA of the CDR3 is TGTGCCAGCAGCCTCAGGGTTGATGATAGCAATGAGCAGTTCTTC. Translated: CASSLRVDDSNEQFF.

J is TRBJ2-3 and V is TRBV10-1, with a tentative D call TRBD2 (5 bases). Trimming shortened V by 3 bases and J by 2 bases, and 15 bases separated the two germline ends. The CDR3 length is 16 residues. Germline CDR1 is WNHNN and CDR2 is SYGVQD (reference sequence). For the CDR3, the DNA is TGCGCCAGCAGTGACCTCGTCGGGGAAATCACAGATACGCAGTATTTT. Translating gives CASSDLVGEITDTQYF.

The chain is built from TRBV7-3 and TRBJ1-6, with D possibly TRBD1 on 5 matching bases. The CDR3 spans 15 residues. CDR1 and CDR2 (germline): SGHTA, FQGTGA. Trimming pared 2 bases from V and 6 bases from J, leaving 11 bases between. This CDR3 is CASSLLDSSNSPLHF. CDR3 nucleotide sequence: TGTGCCAGCAGCTTACTAGACAGCTCTAATTCACCCCTCCACTTT. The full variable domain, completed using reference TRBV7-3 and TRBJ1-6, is GAGVSQTPSNKVTEKGKYVELRCDPISGHTALYWYRQSLGQGPEFLIYFQGTGAADDSGLPNDRFFAVRPEGSVSTLKIQRTERGDSAVYLCASSLLDSSNSPLHFGNGTRLTVT.

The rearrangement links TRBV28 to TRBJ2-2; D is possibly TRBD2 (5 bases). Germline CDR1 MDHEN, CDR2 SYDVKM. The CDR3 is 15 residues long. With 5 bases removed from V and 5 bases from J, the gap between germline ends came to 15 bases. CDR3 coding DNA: TGTGCCAGCAGTCCAGAAGAGAGGGCAACCGGGGAGCTGTTTTTT. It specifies CASSPEERATGELFF.

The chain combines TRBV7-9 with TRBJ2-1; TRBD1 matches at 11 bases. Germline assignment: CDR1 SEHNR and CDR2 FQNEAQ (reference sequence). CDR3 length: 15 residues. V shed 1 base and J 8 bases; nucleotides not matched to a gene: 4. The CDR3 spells CASSLEDRGLYEQFF. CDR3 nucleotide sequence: TGTGCCAGCAGCTTAGAGGACAGGGGGCTGTATGAGCAGTTCTTC.

CDR3 in amino acids: CASSFGTGPNEQFF. The CDR3 nucleotides read TGTGCCAGCAGCTTCGGGACAGGGCCCAATGAGCAGTTCTTC. The genes are TRBV11-2 and TRBJ2-1; TRBD1 matches at 9 bases. The CDR3 contains 14 residues. The junction had 3 bases not matched to a gene; V was cut back by 3 bases and J by 6 bases. Looked up from germline, CDR1 is SGHAT and CDR2 is FQNNGV.

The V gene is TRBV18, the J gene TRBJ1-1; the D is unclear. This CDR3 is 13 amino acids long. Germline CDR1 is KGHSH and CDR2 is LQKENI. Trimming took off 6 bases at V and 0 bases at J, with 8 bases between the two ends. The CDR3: CASSQAMNTEAFF. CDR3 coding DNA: TGTGCCAGCTCTCAGGCTATGAACACTGAAGCTTTCTTT. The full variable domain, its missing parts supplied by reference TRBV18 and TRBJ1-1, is NAGVMQNPRHLVRRRGQEARLRCSPMKGHSHVYWYRQLPEEGLKFMVYLQKENIIDESGMPKERFSAEFPKEGPSILRIQQVVRGDSAAYFCASSQAMNTEAFFGQGTRLTVV.

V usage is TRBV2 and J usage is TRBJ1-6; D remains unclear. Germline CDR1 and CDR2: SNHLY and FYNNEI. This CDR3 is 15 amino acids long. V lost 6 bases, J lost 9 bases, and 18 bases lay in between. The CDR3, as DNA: TGTGCCAGCAGCGTTATAACCCTGCTGAGTTCACCCCTCCACTTT. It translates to CASSVITLLSSPLHF. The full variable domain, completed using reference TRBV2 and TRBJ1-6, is EPEVTQTPSHQVTQMGQEVILRCVPISNHLYFYWYRQILGQKVEFLVSFYNNEISEKSEIFDDQFSVERPDGSNFTLKIRSTKLEDSAMYFCASSVITLLSSPLHFGNGTRLTVT.

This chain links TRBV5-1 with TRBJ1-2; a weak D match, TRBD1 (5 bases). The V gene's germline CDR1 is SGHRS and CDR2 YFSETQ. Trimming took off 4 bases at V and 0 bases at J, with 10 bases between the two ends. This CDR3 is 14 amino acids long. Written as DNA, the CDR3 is TGCGCCAGCAGCACCACGACAGCTAACTATGGCTACACCTTC. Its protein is CASSTTTANYGYTF. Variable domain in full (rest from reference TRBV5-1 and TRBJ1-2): KAGVTQTPRYLIKTRGQQVTLSCSPISGHRSVSWYQQTPGQGLQFLFEYFSETQRNKGNFPGRFSGRQFSNSRSEMNVSTLELGDSALYLCASSTTTANYGYTFGSGTRLTVV.

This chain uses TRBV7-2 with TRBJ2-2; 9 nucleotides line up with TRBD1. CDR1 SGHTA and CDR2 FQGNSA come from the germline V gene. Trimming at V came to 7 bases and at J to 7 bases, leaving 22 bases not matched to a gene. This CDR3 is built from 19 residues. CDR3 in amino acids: CASTTGPGTGHLWSGELFF. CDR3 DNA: TGTGCCAGCACCACCGGCCCCGGGACAGGGCATCTGTGGAGCGGGGAGCTGTTTTTT.

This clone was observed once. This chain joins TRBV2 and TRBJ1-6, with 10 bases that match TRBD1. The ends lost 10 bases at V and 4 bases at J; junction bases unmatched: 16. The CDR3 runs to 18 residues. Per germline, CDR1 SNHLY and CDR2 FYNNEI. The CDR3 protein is CATPTGTGEAGYNSPLHF. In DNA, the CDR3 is TGTGCCACCCCAACCGGGACAGGGGAAGCAGGATATAATTCACCCCTCCACTTT.

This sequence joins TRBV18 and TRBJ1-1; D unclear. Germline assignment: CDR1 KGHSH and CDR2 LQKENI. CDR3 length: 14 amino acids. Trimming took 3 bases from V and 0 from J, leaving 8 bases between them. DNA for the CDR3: TGTGCCAGCTCACCGCAGCGGGTGAACACTGAAGCTTTCTTT. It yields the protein CASSPQRVNTEAFF.

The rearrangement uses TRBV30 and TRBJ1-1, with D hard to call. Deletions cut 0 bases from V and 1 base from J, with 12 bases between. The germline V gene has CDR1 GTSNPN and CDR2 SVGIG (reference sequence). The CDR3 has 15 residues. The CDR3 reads CAWSVQSNRNTEAFF. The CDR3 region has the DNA TGTGCCTGGAGTGTACAATCGAACAGGAACACTGAAGCTTTCTTT.

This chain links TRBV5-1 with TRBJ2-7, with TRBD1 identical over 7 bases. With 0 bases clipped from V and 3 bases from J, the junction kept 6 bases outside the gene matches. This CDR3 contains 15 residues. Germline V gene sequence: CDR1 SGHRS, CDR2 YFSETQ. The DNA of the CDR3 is TGCGCCAGCAGCTTGGACGGGACAGCCCTCTACGAGCAGTACTTC. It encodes CASSLDGTALYEQYF.

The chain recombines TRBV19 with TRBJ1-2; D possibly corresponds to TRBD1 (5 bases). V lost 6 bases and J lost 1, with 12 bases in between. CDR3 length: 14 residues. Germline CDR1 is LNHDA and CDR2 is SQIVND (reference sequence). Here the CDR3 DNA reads TGTGCCAGTAGCCCCCAGCAGGGTAACTATGGCTACACCTTC. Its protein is CASSPQQGNYGYTF. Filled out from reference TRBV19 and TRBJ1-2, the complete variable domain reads DGGITQSPKYLFRKEGQNVTLSCEQNLNHDAMYWYRQDPGQGLRLIYYSQIVNDFQKGDIAEGYSVSREKKESFPLTVTSAQKNPTAFYLCASSPQQGNYGYTFGSGTRLTVV.

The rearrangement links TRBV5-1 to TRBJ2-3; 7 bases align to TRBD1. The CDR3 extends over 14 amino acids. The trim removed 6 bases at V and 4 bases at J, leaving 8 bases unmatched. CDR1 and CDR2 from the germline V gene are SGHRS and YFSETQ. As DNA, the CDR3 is TGCGCCAGCACCGACTTAGGGGGCGCAGATACGCAGTATTTT. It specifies CASTDLGGADTQYF.

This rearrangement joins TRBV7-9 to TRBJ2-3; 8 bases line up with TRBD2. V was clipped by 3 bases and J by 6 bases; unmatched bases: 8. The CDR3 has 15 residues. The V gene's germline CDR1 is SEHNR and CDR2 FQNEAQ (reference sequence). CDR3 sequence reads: CASSFQPTGGDTQYF. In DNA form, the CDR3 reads TGTGCCAGCAGCTTCCAACCCACGGGGGGGGATACGCAGTATTTT. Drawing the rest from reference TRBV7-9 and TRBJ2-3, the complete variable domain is DTGVSQNPRHKITKRGQNVTFRCDPISEHNRLYWYRQTLGQGPEFLTYFQNEAQLEKSRLLSDRFSAERPKGSFSTLEIQRTEQGDSAMYLCASSFQPTGGDTQYFGPGTRLTVL.

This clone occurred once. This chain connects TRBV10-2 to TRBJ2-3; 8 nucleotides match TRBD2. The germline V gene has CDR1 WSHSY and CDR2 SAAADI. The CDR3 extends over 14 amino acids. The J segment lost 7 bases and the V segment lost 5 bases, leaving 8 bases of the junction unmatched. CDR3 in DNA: TGCGCCAGCAGTTTTGCGGGGGGCGATAATACGCAGTATTTT. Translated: CASSFAGGDNTQYF.

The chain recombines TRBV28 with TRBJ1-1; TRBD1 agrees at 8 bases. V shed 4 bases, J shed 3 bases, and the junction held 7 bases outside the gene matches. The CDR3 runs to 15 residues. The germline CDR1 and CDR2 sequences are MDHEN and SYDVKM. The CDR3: CASSYPGTGDTEAFF. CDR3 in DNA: TGTGCCAGCAGTTACCCCGGGACAGGCGACACTGAAGCTTTCTTT.